What follows describes a single TCR beta chain. These data are taken from a study of blood T cell repertoires in COVID-19. Study details: Samples of COVID-19 (acute and convalescent) were obtained from the United States, Italy and Spain. PBMCs, B-cell-depleted T cells, or T cells provided the cDNA or gDNA that made up the material.

Each recovered donor of Cohort 3 presented with two negative PCRs, clearance, or symptom resolution. Methods used by the authors: The authors estimated nucleated cell counts from reference gene primer amplification. Using immunoSEQ multiplex PCR, the repertoire was profiled, and TCRdb retains in-frame clones only, with some absent. The V and J calls and clone size are taken from that table; D and trimming were inferred from the DNA. The sample comprises more than 450,000 clones, around 90% of which are singletons, and roughly 0.7% rests with the top ten. The germline gives CDR1 MNHEY, CDR2 SVGAGI. Trimming removed 6 bases at V and 8 bases at J, with 17 bases between. This CDR3 is 14 amino acids long.

The sequence came from a woman aged 18-29 years who had recovered from COVID-19. The rearrangement uses TRBV6-5 and TRBJ2-1, with D possibly TRBD2 on 7 matching bases. Sequenced input: PBMCs or T cells enriched from blood (not recorded which). CDR3 region: CASRRGGPADEQFF. DNA of the CDR3: TGTGCCAGCAGACGCGGGGGCCCCGCGGATGAGCAGTTCTTC.